This T cell receptor (beta chain) stems from a study of human T cells and chemical hapten exposure. About the study: Donors were sensitized with 2% DPC on the upper inner arm.

This clonotype was seen many times. Its antigen remains unknown. The sample's time point: pre-sensitization, week 0. Treatment meaning: therapeutic diphenylcyclopropenone sensitization with weekly scalp DPC. Study-level points and caveats: Significantly greater numbers of large CDR3 similarity clusters came from expanded TCRs than from controls. Sensitizing to DPC left TCRs with a frequency above 1 in 1000 unaltered.

TCRdb redid the calling of the RACE reads with MiXCR, one entry per CDR3 protein. The sample has 350,000 to 400,000 distinct CDR3 sequences, approximately 5.1% seen once. V lost 4 bases to trimming and J lost 0 bases, with 9 bases between them. The CDR3 is 14 amino acids. The V gene's germline CDR1 is SGHRS and CDR2 YFSETQ. The sequence derives from a woman in her fifties or sixties with alopecia areata. Some clones in this sample may be carry-over from other donors' samples. The chain joins TRBV5-1 to TRBJ2-3; the D is unclear. The starting material was whole blood, obtained in connection with sensitization to the hapten diphenylcyclopropenone (DPC). CDR3 sequence reads: CASSLTASTDTQYF. CDR3 nucleotides: TGCGCCAGCAGCCTGACGGCAAGCACAGATACGCAGTATTTT.